This TCR beta chain was identified during a study of shared clonotypes between healthy human individuals. The material for each subset, its genomic DNA, was split evenly across several immunoSEQ plates. Assay: immunoSEQ multiplex PCR; the TCRdb copy retains only in-frame clones and omits some. The table includes millions of clones, approximately 95% detected once. Naive CD4+ cells were CD45RA-selected; the remaining cells were memory. V was pared by 10 bases and J by 2 bases, with 9 bases of the junction left unmatched. CDR1 is SNHLY and CDR2 is FYNNEI in the germline V gene. CDR3 length: 15 amino acids. Details on this clone: Its target is unknown.

Study-wide findings and caveats: On the whole, naive subsets had larger estimated richness than memory subsets had. It was observed that 5% to 6.5% of naive CD4 clonotypes were shared across several donors.

The sample was naive CD4+ T cells sorted from blood. Subset described: CD45RA+ positively selected. The receptor was derived from a man younger than 30 in good health. V usage is TRBV2 and J usage is TRBJ2-5; 11 bases are a match to TRBD2. In DNA form, the CDR3 reads TGTGCCACCCGACTAGCGGGGATGGAACAAGAGACCCAGTACTTC. It yields the protein CATRLAGMEQETQYF.